Reported below is one T cell receptor (beta chain). The data derive from a study of T cells after yellow fever vaccination. Trimming cost V 4 bases and J 0 bases, with 25 bases left between them. The germline gives CDR1 LGHNA, CDR2 YSLEER. The CDR3 runs 20 residues. TCRdb independently ran MiXCR on the 5' RACE reads; one entry per CDR3 protein. The sample lists about 58,000 distinct CDR3 sequences; more than 5.5% were seen once. This specimen was CD8+ T cells sorted from PBMCs, taken on the day of the first yellow fever vaccination. The rearrangement joins TRBV4-3 to TRBJ2-4, with D possibly being TRBD2 (6 bases). This clonotype originated in a man aged 18 to 35 who received the YFV17D yellow fever vaccine. The CDR3 coding sequence is TGCGCCAGCAGCCCCCCCGGGGGTCGATACCGTCCTATAGCCAAAAACATTCAGTACTTC. Translated, it gives CASSPPGGRYRPIAKNIQYF.